The following is a T cell receptor beta chain sequence with its context. With 7 bases removed from V and 2 bases from J, the gap between germline ends came to 15 bases. The V gene's germline CDR1 is MNHEY and CDR2 SMNVEV (reference sequence). This CDR3 has 15 amino acids. Measured with immunoSEQ multiplex PCR; TCRdb has only the in-frame clones, and not every one. The profile shows 200,000 to 250,000 clones, about four fifths of them singletons. These data are taken from a study of blood T cell repertoires in COVID-19. Sequencing was carried out using PBMCs or T cells enriched from blood (not recorded which). This TCR was recovered from a man between 60 and 70 years old who had recovered from COVID-19. This chain connects TRBV27 to TRBJ2-1; tentatively, D is TRBD1 (6 bases). The CDR3 DNA follows: TGTGCCAGCACCCGAAGACAGGACACCTACAATGAGCAGTTCTTC. Translating it yields CASTRRQDTYNEQFF.